This T cell receptor beta chain was found in a study of T cell responses to AZD1222 COVID-19 vaccine (dated by TCRdb to about 2021). About the study as a whole: Because spike-specific TCR depth and breadth did not differ between the two schedules, AZD1222 recipients who got a second dose at roughly 4 weeks were pooled with those who got a second dose at roughly 12 weeks. A total of about 250 trial participants underwent TCR sequencing, of whom around 210 had received two doses of AZD1222 and some 25 had received two doses of the MenACWY control vaccine. Trial participants were enrolled into age subgroups of 18-55, 56-69 and 70-plus years, which contained about 150, 27 and 61 TCR-sequenced participants, respectively.

The CDR3 regions of human TCRbeta chains were analyzed by immunosequencing. For the original study's pipeline: Repertoire TCRs were checked for matches against a reference library of SARS-CoV-2-specific TCRs that had been generated using the MIRA antigen-specificity platform. Breadth meant the fraction of unique TCRs that were SARS-CoV-2-associated, whereas depth meant the fraction of total T cells that were SARS-CoV-2-associated. Using the MIRA data, each spike-specific TCR was mapped to the spike region that the TCR reacts to and placed in a CD4 or CD8 class. Log10-transformed breadth and depth values were compared by one-way ANOVA with Sidak's multiple comparisons tests. TCRdb's version of the immuneACCESS table is confined to in-frame rearrangements and falls short of the full clone set. An unresolved V gene accounts for under half of the shortfall where checked; the remainder is of unknown origin. The V and J calls and clone size were taken over from that table, and D and trimming were inferred from the DNA. The sample table contains fewer than 150,000 clones; only one count was recorded for roughly 90% of them. 1.4% to 1.5% of the sample is in the top ten clones.

In regard to this clone: This clone's antigen is unknown. The input lacks base qualities; no much larger clone sits a single base away.

Results the study describes overall, beyond this receptor: Spike-specific TCR breadth and depth rose significantly after two AZD1222 doses compared with day 0 and with MenACWY recipients. The 56-69-year group was small, and its depth increase did not reach significance, likely because of low power. Conclusions about previously exposed vaccinees are limited, since just five or six AZD1222 recipients were seropositive for SARS-CoV-2 at baseline. Participants were mostly white British, with more females than males. The authors suggested clonal diversity may have been underestimated. Vaccine-associated CD4 TCRs spanned the whole spike protein, with dominant responses in regions 160-218 and 743-854. Reportedly, almost half of the unique spike-specific TCRs recognized epitopes lying outside the regions that are mutated in the B.1.351 and B.1.1.7 variants. Because no samples from the day 14 peak response were available, repertoires could be characterized only after the peak T cell response.

There are 13 amino acids in the CDR3, from cysteine to phenylalanine inclusive. Just the 39-base CDR3 DNA is kept, in frame starting at base 1. V loses 3 bases of germline sequence and J loses 1 base, and the interval between the two ends is 6 bases. Via the germline V gene, CDR1 is SGHAT and CDR2 FQNNGV. The time point label on this specimen signifies: baseline before first vaccination. The vaccinee samples were drawn from two UK trials, COV001 and COV002, one of which was a single-blind randomized controlled phase 2/3 trial testing AZD1222 (ChAdOx1 nCoV-19) in healthy adults. For TCRbeta chain sequencing, PBMC samples were collected from trial participants at day 0 and at day 28 after the second dose.

The input for sequencing was peripheral blood, taken on day 0 of AZD1222 vaccination. Here the chain combines TRBV11-2 and TRBJ1-2; the D gene is possibly TRBD1, with 5 bases matching. The sequence was obtained from an adult in good health. The CDR3 is CASSLTVNYGYTF. The nucleotide sequence reads as follows: TGTGCCAGCAGCTTGACAGTTAACTATGGCTACACCTTC.